This passage covers 7 T cell receptor beta chains from one sample sequenced in a study of blood T cell repertoires in COVID-19 (dated by TCRdb to 2019 to 2021). The library was obtained by the immunoSEQ multiplex PCR assay. Entries here come from immuneACCESS through TCRdb and include only in-frame sequences with V and J called. Some clones fail to appear in such tables; in the studies checked, an unresolved V gene covers under half of the shortfall, and the cause of the remainder is unknown. Recorded for this sample are 55,000 to 90,000 clones; around 89% of them occurred a single time. More than 1.1% of the sample rests with the top ten. Sequencing input: peripheral blood. These receptors came from a human donor in a cohort sampled during active COVID-19.

The chain links TRBV19 to TRBJ1-1, with 8 bases aligning to TRBD1. V lost 9 bases to trimming and J lost 3 bases; unmatched junction nucleotides: 9. The CDR3 extends over 14 amino acids. Germline lookup yields CDR1 LNHDA and CDR2 SQIVND (reference sequence). The CDR3 protein is CASTGGNRYTEAFF. CDR3 nucleotides: TGTGCCAGCACAGGGGGTAATCGGTACACTGAAGCTTTCTTT.

The CDR3 DNA follows: TGTGCCAGCAGCCAAGGTGCTAGCGGGTTCACAGATACGCAGTATTTT. Protein sequence: CASSQGASGFTDTQYF. The J gene is TRBJ2-3, the V gene TRBV3-1 (or the pseudogene TRBV3-2); TRBD2 agrees at 8 bases. CDR1 and CDR2 (germline): LGHDT, YNNKEL (reference sequence). This CDR3 has 16 residues. V was pared by 1 base and J by 2 bases, with 5 bases of the junction left unmatched.

The CDR3 DNA sequence: TGTGCCAGCAGCGTAGCCTCCGGTACTTCGGGAGTGATCACAGATACGCAGTATTTT. It is translated as CASSVASGTSGVITDTQYF. The gene calls are TRBV9 and TRBJ2-3, with D possibly matching TRBD2 (6 bases). The CDR3 spans 19 residues. The V end was cut by 0 bases, the J end by 2 bases, with 22 bases between. Germline-derived CDR1 and CDR2 are SGDLS and YYNGEE.

The rearrangement joins TRBV29-1 to TRBJ2-3; 13 nucleotides agree with TRBD2. The J segment lost 4 bases and the V segment lost 8 bases, leaving 6 bases of the junction unmatched. This CDR3 has 14 amino acids. Per germline, CDR1 SQVTM and CDR2 ANQGSEA. In nucleotides, the CDR3 is TGCAGCTCCGGGGGGACTAGCGGGGCAGATACGCAGTATTTT. Protein: CSSGGTSGADTQYF.

The chain has TRBV6-1 and TRBJ2-1, with TRBD2 matching over 13 bases. V lost 4 bases, J lost 5 bases, and 8 bases stayed unmatched. Germline V lookup: CDR1 MNHNS, CDR2 SASEGT. The length of the CDR3 is 17 residues. The CDR3 coding sequence is TGTGCCAGCAGTGCCTTCCCCGGGACTAGCGGGAACAATGAGCAGTTCTTC. Residues: CASSAFPGTSGNNEQFF.

The V gene is TRBV27, the J gene TRBJ1-2; 9 bases map to TRBD1. The CDR3 covers 14 residues. With 6 bases clipped from V and 7 bases from J, the junction kept 9 bases outside the gene matches. Germline V gene lookup returns CDR1 MNHEY and CDR2 SMNVEV (reference sequence). The CDR3 nucleotides are TGTGCCAGCAGCACACCGGGACAGGGAATTGGCTACACCTTC. This encodes CASSTPGQGIGYTF.

The rearrangement joins TRBV2 to TRBJ2-1; a weak D match, TRBD2 (6 bases). The V end lost 8 bases, the J end lost 9 bases, and 14 bases lay between the germline ends. Germline CDR1 is SNHLY and CDR2 is FYNNEI. The length of the CDR3 is 12 residues. The CDR3 sequence is CASPSAGGEQFF. CDR3 bases: TGTGCCAGCCCCTCGGCCGGGGGTGAGCAGTTCTTC.